A selection of T cell receptor beta chains follows, all from one sample in a study of blood T cell repertoires in COVID-19. Repertoires were generated with immunoSEQ multiplex PCR, while TCRdb's copy carries only in-frame clones and drops some. The sample lists around 110,000 clones; around 83% were seen once. The sample taken for sequencing was PBMCs or T cells enriched from blood (not recorded which). The source of these receptors is a young woman who had recovered from COVID-19. CDR3s include the opening cysteine and the closing phenylalanine or tryptophan. The order of the fields is V gene, J gene, D gene, CDR3 protein. D genes are given only for firm matches.

TRBV5-1,TRBJ2-1,TRBD1,CASSFTGTAYNEQFF
TRBV29-1,TRBJ1-2,NA,CSVVTQTANYGYTF
TRBV27,TRBJ2-7,NA,CASSLLRNSYEQYF
TRBV2,TRBJ1-5,NA,CASTPGGPQHF
TRBV7-8,TRBJ2-7,NA,CASSDRLPRPHEQYF
TRBV6-2/TRBV6-3,TRBJ2-2,TRBD2,CASSKATTSGSGELFF
TRBV4-3,TRBJ1-1,NA,CASSHRNTEAFF
TRBV28,TRBJ1-2,NA,CASKQLTGYTF
TRBV18,TRBJ2-1,NA,CASSRDRSGDDEQFF
TRBV7-2,TRBJ1-3,NA,CASSSFSGAGNTIYF
TRBV19,TRBJ2-6,NA,CASRGVGANVLTF
TRBV19,TRBJ1-2,TRBD1,CASSPSGTGGRGGYTF
TRBV5-1,TRBJ1-5,TRBD1,CASSPTGVDQPQHF
TRBV7-2,TRBJ2-4,TRBD2,CASSPSTSGPLAKNIQYF
TRBV24-1,TRBJ2-1,TRBD2,CATSLAGEGRNEQFF
TRBV11-1,TRBJ1-1,TRBD1,CASSLQGIEAFF
TRBV7-9,TRBJ1-2,NA,CASSLRGGEGYTF
TRBV3-1/TRBV3-2,TRBJ2-7,NA,CASSQGRGRGPSSYEQYF
TRBV3-1/TRBV3-2,TRBJ1-6,NA,CASSPDSGLSPLHF
TRBV7-8,TRBJ2-3,TRBD2,CASSLAGGPVDTQYF
TRBV6-5,TRBJ2-2,TRBD2,CASRSGIGELFF
TRBV5-4,TRBJ2-5,TRBD1,CASSPGTGEYWKTQYF
TRBV2,TRBJ2-3,NA,CASGPDSGTDTQYF
TRBV4-1,TRBJ1-4,NA,CASSQDRQGRGKLFF
TRBV29-1,TRBJ1-2,NA,CSAHSGLGYTF
TRBV7-9,TRBJ1-2,TRBD1,CASSLAGQAGSYTF
TRBV7-9,TRBJ1-2,NA,CASSLGGSYGYTF
TRBV4-3,TRBJ2-1,NA,CASSQVGLREQFF
TRBV7-2,TRBJ1-2,NA,CASSLGRPIYGYTF
TRBV7-6,TRBJ1-1,NA,CASSPRGANTEAFF
TRBV3-1/TRBV3-2,TRBJ1-2,NA,CASSQVEGTYGYTF
TRBV11-1,TRBJ1-2,NA,CASSPRTDYGNGYTF
TRBV19,TRBJ1-2,TRBD1,CASSIRQGANGYTF
TRBV2,TRBJ2-5,TRBD2,CASSRTSGRQTQYF
TRBV19,TRBJ2-5,TRBD2,CASSIRRLAGEETQYF
TRBV2,TRBJ1-6,TRBD1,CASSLGQGGNSPLHF
TRBV5-1,TRBJ1-1,NA,CASSLALGQNTEAFF
TRBV15,TRBJ1-1,TRBD1,CATSEDRVWTEAFF
TRBV27,TRBJ1-5,NA,CASRPSRLGNQPQHF
TRBV9,TRBJ2-7,TRBD2,CASSVLAGGPYEQYF
TRBV15,TRBJ2-7,NA,CATSRVRDNSPYEQYF
TRBV7-3,TRBJ2-3,TRBD2,CASSLRLAGAQYF
TRBV7-6,TRBJ2-5,TRBD2,CASSLDGGFQETQYF
TRBV7-2,TRBJ1-5,NA,CASTLNSNQPQHF
TRBV7-9,TRBJ2-3,TRBD1,CASSLTTGFRDRHTDTQYF